Each of the 24 T cell receptor beta chains below was sequenced from the same sample in a study of T cells in Graves' hyperthyroidism and ophthalmopathy. RNA transcripts provided the source from which TCR beta CDR3 regions were amplified. A first-round RT-PCR of the TCR CDR3 used the HTBI primer set. TCRdb reprocessed the multiplex PCR reads with MiXCR, giving one entry per CDR3 protein. The sample has about 180,000 distinct CDR3 sequences, approximately 15% seen once. The source material was blood. The receptors were sampled from a woman aged 50 to 60 with Graves' hyperthyroidism.

This clonotype was recorded many times. This chain joins TRBV19 and TRBJ1-1; unclear D gene. Trimming removed 5 bases at V and 5 bases at J, with 6 bases between. This CDR3 has 11 amino acids. CDR1 and CDR2 (germline): LNHDA, SQIVND (reference sequence). The CDR3 spells CASSQQTEAFF. In nucleotides, the CDR3 is TGTGCCAGTAGTCAACAGACTGAAGCTTTCTTT.

V usage is TRBV12-3 or TRBV12-4 and J usage is TRBJ1-1, with 9 bases lining up with TRBD1. This CDR3 region has 15 residues. Trimming at V came to 1 base and at J to 5 bases, leaving 5 bases not matched to a gene. CDR3 DNA sequence: TGTGCCAGCAGTTTAGGGGACAGGGTGTTAACTGAAGCTTTCTTT. Its protein product is CASSLGDRVLTEAFF.

This clonotype was detected many times. The chain has TRBV5-5 and TRBJ2-1; unclear D gene. From germline, CDR1 is SGHKS and CDR2 YYEKEE (reference sequence). CDR3 length: 14 amino acids. V lost 0 bases, J lost 0 bases, and 4 bases lay in between. Here the CDR3 reads CASSLVNSYNEQFF. CDR3 sequence (DNA): TGTGCCAGCAGCTTGGTGAACTCCTACAATGAGCAGTTCTTC.

Many counts were recorded for this clonotype. The V call is TRBV28, the J call TRBJ2-7; D gene unclear. V was shortened by 2 bases and J by 7 bases, with 9 bases between the two germline ends. In germline, CDR1 is MDHEN, CDR2 SYDVKM. The CDR3 consists of 12 residues. The CDR3 DNA is TGTGCCAGCAGTTTAGGGATTTGGGAGCAGTACTTC. It specifies CASSLGIWEQYF.

The V call is TRBV24-1, the J call TRBJ2-1; 11 nucleotides agree with TRBD2. Per the germline V gene, CDR1 is KGHDR and CDR2 is SFDVKD. Trimming removed 4 bases from V and 5 bases from J; junction bases left unmatched: 3. CDR3 length: 15 residues. The CDR3: CATSDPSGRNNEQFF. In nucleotides, the CDR3 is TGTGCCACCAGTGACCCTAGCGGGAGGAACAATGAGCAGTTCTTC.

This clonotype was seen many times. V gene TRBV4-2 combines with J gene TRBJ2-1; 10 bases map to TRBD2. After removal of 4 bases from V and 8 bases from J, the junction contained 8 bases not matched to a gene. Germline V lookup: CDR1 LGHNA, CDR2 YNFKEQ. CDR3 length: 15 amino acids. CDR3 in DNA: TGTGCCAGCAGCCTAAATAGCGGGGGGTTCTATGAGCAGTTCTTC. It is translated as CASSLNSGGFYEQFF.

This clonotype was found a few times. The chain combines TRBV3-1 with TRBJ2-3; the D gene is possibly TRBD1 (5 bases). The germline CDR1 and CDR2 sequences are LGHDT and YNNKEL (reference sequence). The CDR3 extends over 16 amino acids. V was clipped by 1 base and J by 2 bases, with 13 bases between them. The CDR3 nucleotides read TGTGCCAGCAGCCAAGGCGACAGCTTAAACACAGATACGCAGTATTTT. Translated: CASSQGDSLNTDTQYF.

This clonotype was picked up many times. The chain uses TRBV6-1 and TRBJ2-3, with TRBD2 matching 8 bases. Losses at the gene ends were 6 bases for V and 1 base for J; bases not matched to a gene: 6. This CDR3 comprises 15 residues. Germline lookup yields CDR1 MNHNS and CDR2 SASEGT. The CDR3 loop reads CASRNVAGRTDTQYF. The CDR3 region has the DNA TGTGCCAGCAGGAATGTAGCGGGGCGCACAGATACGCAGTATTTT.

The gene calls are TRBV10-3 and TRBJ1-1, with D perhaps TRBD1 (5 bases). Germline CDR1 reads ENHRY; CDR2 reads SYGVKD. CDR3 size: 14 residues. Trimming shortened V by 3 bases and J by 4 bases, and 12 bases separated the two germline ends. DNA for the CDR3: TGTGCCATCAGTGACCTAAGGAGGGGCACTGAAGCTTTCTTT. This gives the protein CAISDLRRGTEAFF.

This clonotype was recorded many times. V and J are TRBV5-4 and TRBJ2-7, with D possibly TRBD1 on 6 matching bases. CDR3 length: 15 residues. V gave up 4 bases and J gave up 2 bases, with 16 bases separating them. Per germline, CDR1 SGHNT and CDR2 YYREEE (reference sequence). CDR3 DNA: TGTGCCAGCAGCCTGCACCACACAGGGACCTACGAGCAGTACTTC. This gives the protein CASSLHHTGTYEQYF.

The sample holds a few counts of this clonotype. Given a much more abundant clone one base away, this may be a read error. CDR3 nucleotides: TGTGCCAGCAGCATAGGGGCCGGGGCCCACTACGAGCAGTACTTC. Translation: CASSIGAGAHYEQYF. V and J are TRBV9 and TRBJ2-7; D possibly matches TRBD1 or TRBD2 (5 bases each). The CDR3 totals 15 residues. The V gene lost 4 bases and the J gene lost 3 bases, with 17 bases spanning the gap. CDR1 and CDR2 (germline): SGDLS, YYNGEE. The complete variable domain, with remaining parts taken from reference TRBV9 and TRBJ2-7, reads DSGVTQTPKHLITATGQRVTLRCSPRSGDLSVYWYQQSLDQGLQFLIQYYNGEERAKGNILERFSAQQFPDLHSELNLSSLELGDSALYFCASSIGAGAHYEQYFGPGTRLTVT.

In this sample, this clonotype turned up many times. V and J are TRBV18 and TRBJ1-1; no clear D gene. Per germline, CDR1 KGHSH and CDR2 LQKENI. The CDR3 runs to 12 residues. The V end was cut by 3 bases, the J end by 7 bases, with 9 bases between. This CDR3 is CASSPGGLEAFF. The CDR3 DNA is TGTGCCAGCTCACCTGGCGGACTTGAAGCTTTCTTT. Complete variable domain (other parts from reference TRBV18 and TRBJ1-1): NAGVMQNPRHLVRRRGQEARLRCSPMKGHSHVYWYRQLPEEGLKFMVYLQKENIIDESGMPKERFSAEFPKEGPSILRIQQVVRGDSAAYFCASSPGGLEAFFGQGTRLTVV.

This clonotype was observed a few times. The CDR3 spells CASSTTGDNEQFF. The CDR3 DNA reads TGTGCCAGTAGTACGACAGGGGACAATGAGCAGTTCTTC. The chain uses TRBV19 and TRBJ2-1; TRBD1 matches 8 bases. The ends lost 4 bases at V and 5 bases at J; junction bases unmatched: 1. Germline CDR1 LNHDA, CDR2 SQIVND (reference sequence). The CDR3 has 13 amino acids.

In its sample, this clonotype was seen many times. This sequence joins TRBV5-5 and TRBJ2-5; TRBD1 aligns across 9 bases. This CDR3 region has 15 residues. Per germline, CDR1 SGHKS and CDR2 YYEKEE (reference sequence). The V and J ends lost 4 bases and 5 bases, in that order; junction bases with no gene match: 9. The CDR3 spells CASSPPDGTGETQYF. CDR3 bases: TGTGCCAGCAGCCCTCCAGATGGGACAGGGGAGACCCAGTACTTC. Full variable domain (rest looked up from reference TRBV5-5 and TRBJ2-5): DAGVTQSPTHLIKTRGQQVTLRCSPISGHKSVSWYQQVLGQGPQFIFQYYEKEERGRGNFPDRFSARQFPNYSSELNVNALLLGDSALYLCASSPPDGTGETQYFGPGTRLLVL.

This clonotype was seen at least ten times. J is TRBJ2-1 and V is TRBV7-8, with 8 bases fitting TRBD2. Germline V gene lookup returns CDR1 SGHVS and CDR2 FQNEAQ. Unmatched junction bases numbered 9, after V lost 2 bases and J lost 9 bases. The CDR3 totals 15 residues. CDR3 bases: TGTGCCAGCAGCTTAACGGGGGGGTCGGGGGGTGAGCAGTTCTTC. This translates into CASSLTGGSGGEQFF.

The chain employs TRBV7-9 and TRBJ2-5; perhaps TRBD1 as D (6 bases). Trimming left V 5 bases short and J 5 bases short, with 15 bases between. This CDR3 region has 14 residues. CDR1 is SEHNR and CDR2 is FQNEAQ in the germline V gene (reference sequence). The CDR3 protein is CASSNPARGETQYF. The DNA for the CDR3 is TGTGCCAGCAGCAATCCGGCGAGGGGGGAGACCCAGTACTTC.

This clonotype has only one observation. The rearrangement links TRBV9 to TRBJ2-1; TRBD1 matches at 9 bases. The CDR3 extends over 13 amino acids. Per germline, CDR1 SGDLS and CDR2 YYNGEE. The junction had 2 bases not matched to a gene; V was cut back by 5 bases and J by 5 bases. For the CDR3, the DNA is TGTGCCAGCAGAGGGACAGGGAACAATGAGCAGTTCTTC. Translation gives CASRGTGNNEQFF.

This clonotype was seen many times. The gene calls are TRBV6-1 and TRBJ2-3; D is unclear. Trimming took off 3 bases at V and 0 bases at J, with 13 bases between the two ends. Germline V lookup: CDR1 MNHNS, CDR2 SASEGT. The CDR3 has 16 amino acids. Here the CDR3 DNA reads TGTGCCAGCAGTGAGGGGAAGACCGTCAGCACAGATACGCAGTATTTT. It translates to CASSEGKTVSTDTQYF.

The J gene is TRBJ1-3, the V gene TRBV7-9; the D gene is possibly TRBD1 (6 bases). The CDR3 sequence is 16 residues long. Trimming shortened V by 5 bases and J by 0 bases, and 14 bases separated the two germline ends. The germline V gene has CDR1 SEHNR and CDR2 FQNEAQ (reference sequence). CDR3 region: CASSLLGGVSGNTIYF. CDR3 sequence (DNA): TGTGCCAGCAGCCTCCTAGGGGGAGTCTCTGGAAACACCATATATTTT.

A single count supports this clonotype. One end of the junction does not line up with germline, which may come from a read error. The chain has TRBV6-1 and TRBJ1-2; D call uncertain. CDR1 is MNHNS, CDR2 SASEGT, per germline. The CDR3 is 14 amino acids. CDR3 bases: TGTGCCAGCAGTGAAGCTAGGTTGGGATATGGCTACATCTTC. Amino acids: CASSEARLGYGYIF.

The chain joins TRBV28 to TRBJ1-5, with a possible D match to TRBD1 (5 bases). The CDR3 length is 13 residues. CDR1 MDHEN and CDR2 SYDVKM come from the germline V gene. Trimming removed 10 bases from V and 10 bases from J, with 20 bases in between. CDR3 residues: CATSRRGLTPQHF. The CDR3 bases are TGTGCCACGAGCCGCCGGGGCCTAACCCCCCAGCATTTT.

This clonotype was seen at least ten times. This sequence joins TRBV6-6 and TRBJ2-5; 8 bases fit TRBD2. CDR1 is MNHNY, CDR2 SVGAGI, per germline (reference sequence). The CDR3 has 18 amino acids. V shed 2 bases, J shed 1 base, and the junction held 12 bases outside the gene matches. The CDR3 DNA reads as TGTGCCAGCAGTTACCCCATAAAGCGGGGGACAATCCAAGAGACCCAGTACTTC. Encoded protein: CASSYPIKRGTIQETQYF.

This clonotype was observed a few times. A much larger clone differs by one base, so this may be a read error. The rearrangement uses TRBV27 and TRBJ1-5; D uncertain. Germline V gene lookup returns CDR1 MNHEY and CDR2 SMNVEV (reference sequence). The CDR3 spans 12 residues. The CDR3: CASSSIDQSQHF. For the CDR3, the DNA is TGTGCCAGCAGTTCCATCGATCAGTCCCAGCATTTT.

V is TRBV7-2 and J is TRBJ2-3; 11 bases are shared with TRBD2. The CDR3 spans 15 residues. The V segment lost 3 bases and the J segment 6 bases; nucleotides outside the gene matches: 5. Germline V gene sequence: CDR1 SGHTA, CDR2 FQGNSA. CDR3 amino acids: CASSFSSGRPDTQYF. DNA of the CDR3: TGTGCCAGCAGCTTTTCTAGCGGGAGGCCCGATACGCAGTATTTT.